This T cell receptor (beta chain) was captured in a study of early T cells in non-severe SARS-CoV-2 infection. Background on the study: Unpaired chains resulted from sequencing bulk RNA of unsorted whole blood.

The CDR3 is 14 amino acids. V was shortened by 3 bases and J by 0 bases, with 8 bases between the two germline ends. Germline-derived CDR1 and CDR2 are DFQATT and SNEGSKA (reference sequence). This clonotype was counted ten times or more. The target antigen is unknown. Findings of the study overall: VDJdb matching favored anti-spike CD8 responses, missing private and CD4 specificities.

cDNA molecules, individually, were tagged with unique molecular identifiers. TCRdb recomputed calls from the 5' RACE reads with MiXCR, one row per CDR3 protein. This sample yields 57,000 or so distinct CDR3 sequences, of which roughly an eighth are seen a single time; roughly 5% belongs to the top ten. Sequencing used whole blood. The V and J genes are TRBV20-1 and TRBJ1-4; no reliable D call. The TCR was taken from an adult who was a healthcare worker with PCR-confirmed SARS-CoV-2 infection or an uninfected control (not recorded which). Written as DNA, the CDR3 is TGCAGTGCTAGGGGGTCATCAACTAATGAAAAACTGTTTTTT. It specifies CSARGSSTNEKLFF.